The 22 T cell receptor beta chains presented below share a single source sample, sequenced in a study of tumor and adjacent non-tumor tissue in lung cancer (dated by TCRdb to 2017 to 2018). RNA was isolated from bulk, unsorted tissue, and RNA quality was assessed with a NanoDrop ND-1000 and an Agilent 2100. The library was prepared using multiplex PCR. Sequencing instrument: Illumina HiSeq 2500. TCRbeta libraries were constructed through three rounds of nested PCR with primers (Table S4) according to protocols adapted from ARM-PCR. TCRdb reprocessed the public reads (quality trimming at Q25 with fastp, clone calling with MiXCR) and kept in-frame beta chains. Merged by CDR3 protein, the rows form single entries marked with the most common genes and DNA. Within this sample are fewer than 120,000 distinct CDR3 sequences, with 84% of them counted one time only. The top ten clones comprise 22% of the sample.

Sequenced sample: lung tumor tissue. These TCRs come from a man between 65 and 80 years old with non-small cell lung cancer.

As concerns this clonotype: The junction does not match germline at one end; this may be a read error. The genes are TRBV10-2 and TRBJ1-1; 7 bases agree with TRBD1. The CDR3 is 16 amino acids. The V gene's germline CDR1 is WSHSY and CDR2 SAAADI. This chain's CDR3 is CASRRNTGAANTEASF. Here the CDR3 DNA reads TGCGCCAGCAGGAGAAATACAGGGGCGGCAAATACTGAAGCTTCCTTT.

In this sample, this clonotype turned up a few times. This chain connects TRBV4-1 to TRBJ2-5; possible D gene TRBD2, 5 bases. V shed 3 bases and J shed 8 bases, with 19 bases lying between them. The germline V gene has CDR1 MGHRA and CDR2 YSYEKL. The CDR3 has 15 residues. The CDR3 sequence is CASSQGLGGLCTQYF. As DNA, the CDR3 is TGCGCCAGCAGCCAGGGTCTCGGAGGCTTGTGTACCCAGTACTTC.

About this clonotype: At one boundary the junction diverges from the germline segment, which might be a read error. DNA for the CDR3: TGCAGCCCATTAGGGACTAGCTTCACCTGGGAGCTGTTTTTT. This translates into CSPLGTSFTWELFF. The J gene is TRBJ2-2, the V gene TRBV29-1; 9 bases map to TRBD2. This CDR3 has 14 residues. The germline V gene has CDR1 SQVTM and CDR2 ANQGSEA.

The rearrangement links TRBV6-1 to TRBJ2-1, with D perhaps TRBD2 (7 bases). This CDR3 contains 16 residues. The germline CDR1 and CDR2 sequences are MNHNS and SASEGT. The CDR3 region has the DNA TGTGTTAGCACCCTAAGGGGGGGCACCGGGTCCGATGAGCAGTTCTTC. This translates into CVSTLRGGTGSDEQFF.

This rearrangement joins TRBV10-3 to TRBJ2-7, with D possibly TRBD1 on 5 matching bases. Deletions cut 7 bases from V and 2 bases from J, with 15 bases between. The CDR3 is made up of 14 amino acids. The V gene's germline CDR1 is ENHRY and CDR2 SYGVKD. In nucleotides, the CDR3 is TGTGCCATCACTGGCGCAGGGAACCCCTACGAGCAGTACTTC. Translated: CAITGAGNPYEQYF.

As for this clonotype: An end of the junction differs from the germline gene, which may be a read error. The chain joins TRBV4-3 to TRBJ2-1, with unresolved D. Germline V gene data show CDR1 as LGHNA and CDR2 as YSLEER. The CDR3 is 15 amino acids. Here the CDR3 DNA reads TGTGCCAGCAGCCAAGTTGCTACCCTTGGGGATGAGCAGTTATTC. This sequence encodes CASSQVATLGDEQLF.

Comments on this clonotype: At one end the junction does not follow the germline gene, possibly because of a read error. The genes are TRBV29-1 and TRBJ1-3, with D unclear. The CDR3 totals 13 residues. CDR1 is SQVTM, CDR2 ANQGSEA, per germline. The DNA for the CDR3 is TGCAGCGTTGAAAGCGTCCCTGGAAACACCATATTTTTT. It specifies CSVESVPGNTIFF.

This clonotype came up once. One end of the junction is discordant with germline, which a read error may explain. The CDR3 spells CASCPKGKDEQFF. CDR3 nucleotide sequence: TGTGCCAGCTGCCCTAAAGGGAAGGATGAACAGTTCTTC. The V call is TRBV6-2 or TRBV6-3, the J call TRBJ2-1; unclear D gene. The V gene's germline CDR1 is MNHEY and CDR2 SVGEGT. The CDR3 consists of 13 residues.

About this clonotype: This CDR3 fails to terminate in the conserved phenylalanine or tryptophan, so it likely reflects a read error. This chain joins TRBV14 and TRBJ2-5; D gene uncertain. CDR1 and CDR2 from the germline V gene are SGHDN and FVKESK. The CDR3 runs to 11 residues. The CDR3 sequence: CASNQAGTQYS. The CDR3, as DNA: TGTGCCAGCAACCAAGCAGGGACCCAGTACTCC.

J is TRBJ2-7 and V is TRBV11-2, with 8 bases aligning to TRBD1. CDR3 length: 14 residues. Germline loops: CDR1 SGHAT, CDR2 FQNNGV. CDR3 in amino acids: CACSLGQVSYEQYF. CDR3 sequence (DNA): TGTGCTTGCAGTCTGGGACAGGTCTCCTACGAGCAGTACTTC. The whole variable domain, remainder taken from reference TRBV11-2 and TRBJ2-7, is EAGVAQSPRYKIIEKRQSVAFWCNPISGHATLYWYQQILGQGPKLLIQFQNNGVVDDSQLPKDRFSAERLKGVDSTLKIQPAKLEDSAVYLCACSLGQVSYEQYFGPGTRLTVT.

As regards this clonotype: Germline is not matched at one junction end, which may reflect a read error. The chain combines TRBV10-2 with TRBJ1-5, with unresolved D. The CDR3 runs 16 residues. Germline V gene data show CDR1 as WSHSY and CDR2 as SAAADI. The CDR3 protein is CARKSDMGGSNQPQHF. CDR3 DNA sequence: TGCGCCAGGAAAAGCGACATGGGTGGTAGCAACCAGCCCCAGCATTTT.

On this clonotype itself: Since the CDR3 does not end with the conserved phenylalanine or tryptophan, this likely comes from a read error. The V call is TRBV6-5, the J call TRBJ1-1, with TRBD1 identical over 7 bases. Germline V CDR1 and CDR2: MNHEY, SVGAGI. This CDR3 contains 11 residues. CDR3 in DNA: TGTGTCAGCAGACAGGGCGGCGAAGCTTTCTCT. Translation: CVSRQGGEAFS.

Turning to this clonotype: A much larger clone lies a single base off, so this may be a read error. The J gene is TRBJ1-2, the V gene TRBV7-2; 8 positions agree with TRBD1. The CDR3 loop spans 16 amino acids. Trimming removed 3 bases from V and 10 bases from J; junction bases left unmatched: 16. CDR1 and CDR2 (germline): SGHTA, FQGNSA. The CDR3 sequence: CASSFPLSGQGLAYTF. The CDR3 DNA follows: TGTGCCAGCAGCTTCCCCCTCTCCGGACAGGGTTTAGCCTACACCTTC.

This clonotype has only one observation. The CDR3 ends on some other residue instead of the conserved phenylalanine or tryptophan, so this is likely a read error. The chain joins TRBV6-1 to TRBJ2-1; maybe TRBD2 (6 bases). The V end was cut by 4 bases, the J end by 7 bases, with 20 bases between. Germline V gene data show CDR1 as MNHNS and CDR2 as SASEGT. This CDR3 contains 16 residues. The CDR3 nucleotides read TGTGCCAGCAGTGCTATGATAGCTGGAGGGCATAATGAGCAGTTCCTC. Encoded protein: CASSAMIAGGHNEQFL.

Details on this clonotype: A much larger clone differs by one base, so this may be a read error. This rearrangement joins TRBV28 to TRBJ2-3, with 8 bases matching TRBD2. Germline values: CDR1 MDHEN, CDR2 SYDVKM. The CDR3 spans 16 residues. After removal of 5 bases from V and 0 bases from J, the junction contained 7 bases not matched to a gene. CDR3 coding DNA: TGTGCCAGCAGTGGGCCGCGACTAGCGAGCACAGATACGCAGTATTTT. It specifies CASSGPRLASTDTQYF.

The chain carries TRBV4-2 and TRBJ2-7; TRBD2 might be the D (5 bases). Trimming removed 4 bases at V and 7 bases at J, with 23 bases between. Per the germline V gene, CDR1 is LGHNA and CDR2 is YNFKEQ. This CDR3 spans 16 amino acids. The CDR3 DNA reads as TGTGCCAGCAGCCCGCTGGGATTAGCGAGAGGAAAGGAGCAGTACTTC. It yields the protein CASSPLGLARGKEQYF.

The V and J genes are TRBV12-3 or TRBV12-4 and TRBJ2-3; 12 bases fit TRBD2. V shed 8 bases and J 3 bases; nucleotides not matched to a gene: 6. This CDR3 is built from 15 residues. This CDR3 reads CASVRTSGITDTQYF. CDR3 nucleotide sequence: TGTGCCAGCGTGAGGACTAGCGGGATAACAGATACGCAGTATTTT.

This clonotype was detected once. An end of the junction does not agree with germline; a read error may underlie this. This chain links TRBV29-1 with TRBJ2-1; the match to TRBD2 covers 9 bases. This CDR3 region has 14 residues. CDR1 and CDR2 (germline): SQVTM, ANQGSEA. As DNA, the CDR3 is TGCAGCTTTGACGTAGCGGGAGTGTACAATGAGCACTTCTTC. Translation: CSFDVAGVYNEHFF.

About this clonotype itself: One end of the junction varies from germline; a read error may be responsible. The V and J genes are TRBV6-5 and TRBJ2-1; D is perhaps TRBD1 (6 bases). This CDR3 region has 16 residues. Germline assignment: CDR1 MNHEY and CDR2 SVGAGI. For the CDR3, the DNA is TGTGTCAGCAGTCCGGGACATGGATACTCCTACAATGAGCAGTTCTTC. It codes for CVSSPGHGYSYNEQFF.

The V and J genes are TRBV11-2 and TRBJ2-1; weak D call: TRBD1 (5 bases). Germline-derived CDR1 and CDR2 are SGHAT and FQNNGV. The CDR3 runs to 14 residues. Between the trimmed V and J ends, which lost 1 base and 8 bases, there was a span of 12 bases. The CDR3 sequence is CASSLARQLDEQFF. The CDR3, as DNA: TGTGCCAGCAGCTTAGCGAGACAGTTAGATGAGCAGTTCTTC.

Turning to this clonotype: At one boundary the junction diverges from the germline segment, which might be a read error. The chain couples TRBV29-1 to TRBJ2-5; TRBD2 matches at 14 bases. The CDR3 is 18 residues long. Germline CDR1 SQVTM, CDR2 ANQGSEA. The CDR3 DNA reads TGCAGCGTTGAATGCTATTGGACTAGCGGGGGGAAACTAGAGACCCAATACTTC. Amino acids: CSVECYWTSGGKLETQYF.

With regard to this clonotype: Sequence at one end of the junction differs from germline and may be a read error. V is TRBV6-5 and J is TRBJ2-7; unclear D gene. CDR3 size: 13 residues. Germline V gene data show CDR1 as MNHEY and CDR2 as SVGAGI. The CDR3 nucleotides read TGTGACAGCAGTACGCCCGAAGTCATAGAGCAATACTTC. Its protein is CDSSTPEVIEQYF.